There are a few counts of the clone carrying this T cell receptor beta chain. Antigen specificity is unknown. TCRdb re-analysed the 5' RACE reads in MiXCR, keeping a single row per CDR3 protein. The profile shows 85,000 to 110,000 distinct CDR3 sequences, about 10% of them singletons. The CDR3 is 15 residues long. J was trimmed by 7 bases and V by 1 base; bases with no gene match: 9. Germline V gene lookup returns CDR1 DFQATT and CDR2 SNEGSKA (reference sequence). Time point described: longitudinal time-point 3. The entry originates in a study of neurological immune-mediated disorders. Overall study findings and caveats: Subjects shared no identical expanded-clone CDR3 amino acid sequences, suggesting private TCR-beta repertoires in all groups.

The specimen sequenced was PBMCs. The TCR comes from a female donor with HTLV-1-associated myelopathy (HAM/TSP). V and J are TRBV20-1 and TRBJ2-7; 11 bases fit TRBD2. CDR3 amino acids: CSARVFSGGAEEQYF. The CDR3 DNA reads as TGCAGTGCTAGAGTTTTTAGCGGGGGGGCGGAGGAGCAGTACTTC.